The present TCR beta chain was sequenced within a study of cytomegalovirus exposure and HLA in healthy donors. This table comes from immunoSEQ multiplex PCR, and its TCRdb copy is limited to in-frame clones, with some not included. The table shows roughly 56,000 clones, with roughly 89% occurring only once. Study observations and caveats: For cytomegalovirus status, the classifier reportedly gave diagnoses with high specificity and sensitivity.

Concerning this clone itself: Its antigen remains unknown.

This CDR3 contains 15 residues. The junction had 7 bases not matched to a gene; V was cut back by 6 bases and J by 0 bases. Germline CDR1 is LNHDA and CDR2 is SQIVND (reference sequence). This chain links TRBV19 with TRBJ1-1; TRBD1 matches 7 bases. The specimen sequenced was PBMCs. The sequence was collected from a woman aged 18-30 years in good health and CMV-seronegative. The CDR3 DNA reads TGTGCCAGTAGACCCAGGGGGAGTTTGAACACTGAAGCTTTCTTT. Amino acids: CASRPRGSLNTEAFF.